This T cell receptor beta chain was profiled in a study of cytomegalovirus exposure and HLA in healthy donors. Primers included in the PCR were 60 Vbeta and 13 Jbeta primers. TCRdb keeps only in-frame clones here, not all; method: immunoSEQ multiplex PCR. The data contain about 43,000 clones, 45% to 60% of them seen just once; the ten biggest clones take up approximately 6%. The sample holds a few counts of this clone. Its antigen is as yet unknown. Study-level findings and limits: The study labeled more than 150 TCR beta chains cytomegalovirus-associated.

The receptor was derived from a man in his fifties or sixties in good health and CMV-seronegative. Specimen: PBMCs.

DNA for the CDR3: TGTGCCAGCAGTGAAGCGGAGGCTAGCGGACACACAGATACGCAGTATTTT. Translating gives CASSEAEASGHTDTQYF. V usage is TRBV6-1 and J usage is TRBJ2-3; TRBD2 matches 7 bases. This CDR3 spans 17 amino acids. Germline lookup yields CDR1 MNHNS and CDR2 SASEGT. With V trimmed by 0 bases and J by 2 bases, 8 bases remained unmatched.